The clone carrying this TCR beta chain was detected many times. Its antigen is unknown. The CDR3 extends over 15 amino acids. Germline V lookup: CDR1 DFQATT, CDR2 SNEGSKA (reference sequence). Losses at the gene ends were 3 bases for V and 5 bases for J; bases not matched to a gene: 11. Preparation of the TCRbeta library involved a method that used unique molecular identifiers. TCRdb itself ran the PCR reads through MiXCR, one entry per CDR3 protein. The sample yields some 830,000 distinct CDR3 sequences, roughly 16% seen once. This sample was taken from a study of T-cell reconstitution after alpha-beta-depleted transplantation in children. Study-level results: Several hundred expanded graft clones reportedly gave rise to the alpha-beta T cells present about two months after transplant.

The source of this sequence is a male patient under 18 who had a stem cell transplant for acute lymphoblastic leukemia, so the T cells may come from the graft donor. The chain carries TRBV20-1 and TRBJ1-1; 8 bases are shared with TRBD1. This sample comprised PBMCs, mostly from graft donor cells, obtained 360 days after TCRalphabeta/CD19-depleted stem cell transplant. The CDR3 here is CSARSPRQGWTEAFF. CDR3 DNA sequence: TGCAGTGCTAGGTCCCCTAGACAGGGGTGGACTGAAGCTTTCTTT.